This T cell receptor beta chain stems from a study of radiotherapy plus CTLA-4 blockade in lung cancer. This clone has more than one count but fewer than ten. TCRdb's table, derived via immunoSEQ multiplex PCR, lists solely in-frame clones and lacks some. The repertoire consists of under 90,000 clones, with around 72% occurring once and the leading ten covering over 13%. Sequenced material: peripheral blood, taken from a patient treated with radiotherapy plus ipilimumab. The TCR originated in a human donor with non-small cell lung cancer that progressed on radiotherapy plus ipilimumab.

The CDR3 nucleotides are TGTGCCAGCAAGGGGGCCGGGACAGGGGGGGGTCAGCCCCAGCATTTT. Protein product: CASKGAGTGGGQPQHF. The rearrangement links TRBV6-6 to TRBJ1-5, with TRBD1 matching 11 bases. Trimming cost V 7 bases and J 6 bases; bases outside gene matches: 11. This CDR3 contains 16 residues. Per germline, CDR1 MNHNY and CDR2 SVGAGI (reference sequence).